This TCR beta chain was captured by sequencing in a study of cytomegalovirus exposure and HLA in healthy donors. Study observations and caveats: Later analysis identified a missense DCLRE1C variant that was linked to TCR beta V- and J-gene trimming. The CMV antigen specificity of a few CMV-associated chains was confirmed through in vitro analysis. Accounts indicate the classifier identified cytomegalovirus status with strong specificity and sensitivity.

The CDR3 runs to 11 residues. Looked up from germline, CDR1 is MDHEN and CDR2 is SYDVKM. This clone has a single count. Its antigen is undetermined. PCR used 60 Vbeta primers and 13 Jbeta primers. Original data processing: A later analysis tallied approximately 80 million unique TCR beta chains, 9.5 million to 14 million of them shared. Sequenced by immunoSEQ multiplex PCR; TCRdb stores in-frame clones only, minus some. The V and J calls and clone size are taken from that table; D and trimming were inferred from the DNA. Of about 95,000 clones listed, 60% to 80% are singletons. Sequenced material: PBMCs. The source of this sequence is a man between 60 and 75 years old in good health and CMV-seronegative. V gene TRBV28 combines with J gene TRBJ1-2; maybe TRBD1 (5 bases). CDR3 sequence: CGGVANYGYTF. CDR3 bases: TGTGGGGGGGTAGCTAACTATGGCTACACCTTC.